This section outlines one T cell receptor (beta chain) sequence together with its context. Antigen unknown. PCR was performed using 60 Vbeta and 13 Jbeta primers. Clones were sequenced by immunoSEQ multiplex PCR, and TCRdb holds only the in-frame ones, with some missing. The sample carries about 160,000 clones, around 64% recorded once. This sample is drawn from a study of cytomegalovirus exposure and HLA in healthy donors. Study conclusions and caveats: CMV serostatus stood as the only immune exposure information on hand. TCR beta sequences numbering 16,951 were associated with HLA alleles at 0.05 false discovery rate in a later analysis. A later analysis linked a missense DCLRE1C variant to TCR beta V- and J-gene trimming.

Those who donated were healthy bone marrow donors. V shed 1 base and J shed 8 bases, with 11 bases lying between them. The CDR3 spans 13 residues. CDR1 is LNHNV and CDR2 is YYDKDF in the germline V gene (reference sequence). The rearrangement joins TRBV15 to TRBJ1-1; D gene unclear. The receptor was derived from a woman aged 25-40 years in good health and CMV-seronegative. Sequencing input: PBMCs. The CDR3 sequence is CATSRAGEEEAFF. CDR3 coding DNA: TGTGCCACCAGCAGAGCTGGGGAGGAGGAAGCTTTCTTT.